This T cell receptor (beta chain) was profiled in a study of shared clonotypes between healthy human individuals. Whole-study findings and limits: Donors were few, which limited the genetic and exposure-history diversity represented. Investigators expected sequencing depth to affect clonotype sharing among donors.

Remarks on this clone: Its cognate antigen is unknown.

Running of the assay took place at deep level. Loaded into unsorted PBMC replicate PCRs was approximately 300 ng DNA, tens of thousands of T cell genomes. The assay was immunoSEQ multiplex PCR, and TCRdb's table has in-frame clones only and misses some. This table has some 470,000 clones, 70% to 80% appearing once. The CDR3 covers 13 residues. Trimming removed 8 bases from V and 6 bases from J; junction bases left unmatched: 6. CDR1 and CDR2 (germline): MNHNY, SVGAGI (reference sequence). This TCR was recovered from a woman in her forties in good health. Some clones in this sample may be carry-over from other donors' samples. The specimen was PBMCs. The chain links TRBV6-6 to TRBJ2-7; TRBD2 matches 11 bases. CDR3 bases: TGTGCCAGCTTACTAGCGGGAGTGGGCGAGCAGTACTTC. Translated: CASLLAGVGEQYF.